This entry lists 24 T cell receptor beta chains sequenced from one sample in a study of OX40 agonist ivuxolimab in advanced cancers. The data were produced by immunoSEQ multiplex PCR, yet TCRdb's version contains in-frame clones alone and is incomplete. The table shows 9,500 to 10,000 clones, with more than 70% occurring only once. The specimen comprised CD4+ or CD8+ T cells sorted from blood, sampled in a trial of the OX40 agonist ivuxolimab. The receptors come from an adult with an advanced solid tumor such as melanoma, head and neck, liver or kidney cancer.

The CDR3 DNA reads as TGTGCCAGCAGCCCCCGGGGCGGAGAAAGACAGCAGTACTTC. Residues: CASSPRGGERQQYF. The J gene is TRBJ2-7, the V gene TRBV7-2; either TRBD1 or TRBD2 may fit D (5 bases each). V was cut by 5 bases and J by 8 bases, with 19 bases left in between. From germline, CDR1 is SGHTA and CDR2 FQGNSA. The CDR3 sequence is 14 residues long.

The chain recombines TRBV7-9 with TRBJ2-1; a possible D gene is TRBD1 (6 bases). Per the germline V gene, CDR1 is SEHNR and CDR2 is FQNEAQ (reference sequence). Trimming pared 5 bases from V and 3 bases from J, leaving 20 bases between. CDR3 length: 17 residues. The CDR3: CASSPLSRGWNYNEQFF. CDR3 nucleotides: TGTGCCAGCAGCCCCCTTAGTAGGGGGTGGAACTACAATGAGCAGTTCTTC.

The rearrangement uses TRBV5-1 and TRBJ1-1; 9 nucleotides agree with TRBD1. With V trimmed by 4 bases and J by 2 bases, 6 bases remained unmatched. The CDR3 is made up of 15 amino acids. Germline values: CDR1 SGHRS, CDR2 YFSETQ. In DNA form, the CDR3 reads TGCGCCAGCAGCCTGATACAGGGGGCAAACACTGAAGCTTTCTTT. Its translation: CASSLIQGANTEAFF.

The chain is built from TRBV11-2 and TRBJ2-7, with a tentative D call TRBD2 (6 bases). Per the germline V gene, CDR1 is SGHAT and CDR2 is FQNNGV. Between the trimmed V and J ends, which lost 3 bases and 3 bases, there was a span of 12 bases. The CDR3 runs 14 residues. CDR3 region: CASSFEEGNYEQYF. CDR3 in DNA: TGTGCCAGCAGCTTCGAGGAGGGAAACTACGAGCAGTACTTC. The whole variable domain, filled in from reference TRBV11-2 and TRBJ2-7, reads EAGVAQSPRYKIIEKRQSVAFWCNPISGHATLYWYQQILGQGPKLLIQFQNNGVVDDSQLPKDRFSAERLKGVDSTLKIQPAKLEDSAVYLCASSFEEGNYEQYFGPGTRLTVT.

V and J are TRBV2 and TRBJ2-7, with a weak D call TRBD2 (6 bases). Between the trimmed V and J ends, which lost 6 bases and 1 base, there was a span of 13 bases. The CDR3 covers 14 residues. Germline V gives CDR1 SNHLY, CDR2 FYNNEI. The CDR3 DNA reads TGTGCCAGCAGCCCTGGGACTTTATCCTACGAGCAGTACTTC. Its protein is CASSPGTLSYEQYF. Looking up the rest from reference TRBV2 and TRBJ2-7 gives the full variable domain: EPEVTQTPSHQVTQMGQEVILRCVPISNHLYFYWYRQILGQKVEFLVSFYNNEISEKSEIFDDQFSVERPDGSNFTLKIRSTKLEDSAMYFCASSPGTLSYEQYFGPGTRLTVT.

The chain employs TRBV2 and TRBJ2-5; D gene ambiguous. CDR3 length equals 12 residues. V lost 0 bases and J lost 5, with 4 bases in between. Looked up from germline, CDR1 is SNHLY and CDR2 is FYNNEI. The CDR3, as DNA: TGTGCCAGCAGTGAAGCATGGGAGACCCAGTACTTC. Its protein product is CASSEAWETQYF.

The chain is built from TRBV7-9 and TRBJ1-1, with TRBD1 identical over 11 bases. V was pared by 5 bases and J by 0 bases, with 8 bases of the junction left unmatched. CDR3 length: 17 residues. Per the germline V gene, CDR1 is SEHNR and CDR2 is FQNEAQ (reference sequence). CDR3 sequence: CASSKDRGQSVNTEAFF. The DNA for the CDR3 is TGTGCCAGCAGCAAGGACAGGGGGCAATCTGTGAACACTGAAGCTTTCTTT.

The chain joins TRBV28 to TRBJ1-2, with a tentative D call TRBD1 (5 bases). This CDR3 has 14 amino acids. CDR1 MDHEN and CDR2 SYDVKM come from the germline V gene. V lost 2 bases and J lost 4, with 11 bases in between. CDR3 nucleotide sequence: TGTGCCAGCAGTTTAAGGCAGGGTCGCTATGGCTACACCTTC. Amino acid sequence: CASSLRQGRYGYTF.

V is TRBV6-1 and J is TRBJ2-5; D unresolved. This CDR3 is 16 amino acids long. With 2 bases removed from V and 3 bases from J, the gap between germline ends came to 16 bases. Germline V gene sequence: CDR1 MNHNS, CDR2 SASEGT. DNA for the CDR3: TGTGCCAGCAGTGAAAGCATCAGCAGTGTTAAAGAGACCCAGTACTTC. Its translation is CASSESISSVKETQYF.

The V gene is TRBV5-1, the J gene TRBJ2-5; 8 bases map to TRBD2. The germline gives CDR1 SGHRS, CDR2 YFSETQ. The CDR3 loop spans 18 amino acids. Losses at the gene ends were 2 bases for V and 5 bases for J; bases not matched to a gene: 17. In DNA, the CDR3 is TGCGCCAGCAGCTTATTGGTAGGCGCGGGGGGCGAAGAGGAGACCCAGTACTTC. This translates into CASSLLVGAGGEEETQYF. The variable domain in full, with the rest retrieved from reference TRBV5-1 and TRBJ2-5, is KAGVTQTPRYLIKTRGQQVTLSCSPISGHRSVSWYQQTPGQGLQFLFEYFSETQRNKGNFPGRFSGRQFSNSRSEMNVSTLELGDSALYLCASSLLVGAGGEEETQYFGPGTRLLVL.

J is TRBJ2-2 and V is TRBV11-2; the D is unclear. CDR3 length: 13 residues. Germline CDR1 reads SGHAT; CDR2 reads FQNNGV. V was clipped by 1 base and J by 4 bases, with 4 bases between them. The chain's CDR3 is CASSLGSTGELFF. The DNA of the CDR3 is TGTGCCAGCAGCTTAGGCAGCACCGGGGAGCTGTTTTTT.

This chain uses TRBV6-4 with TRBJ1-2, with D possibly TRBD1 on 5 matching bases. The CDR3 covers 13 residues. The germline V gene encodes CDR1 MRHNA and CDR2 SNTAGT. V was cut by 5 bases and J by 5 bases, with 12 bases left in between. Here the CDR3 reads CASSSGPGYGYTF. The CDR3 nucleotides read TGTGCCAGCAGTTCTGGTCCAGGGTATGGCTACACCTTC.

The CDR3 DNA is TGTGCCAGCAGCCCGAGGGGAGCGGGAGCGCGGACCTACGAGCAGTACTTC. The encoded protein is CASSPRGAGARTYEQYF. This rearrangement joins TRBV5-8 to TRBJ2-7; 8 nucleotides line up with TRBD2. The CDR3 sequence is 17 residues long. V was clipped by 4 bases and J by 2 bases; unmatched bases: 14. CDR1 is SGHTS and CDR2 is YDEGEE in the germline V gene.

This rearrangement joins TRBV6-5 to TRBJ2-5; 8 positions match TRBD2. V lost 6 bases to trimming and J lost 7 bases; unmatched junction nucleotides: 10. Germline-derived CDR1 and CDR2 are MNHEY and SVGAGI. This CDR3 is built from 14 residues. The CDR3 nucleotides are TGTGCCAGCAGACCCGGACTAGCCTCGGGGACCCAGTACTTC. Translated, it gives CASRPGLASGTQYF.

J is TRBJ2-7 and V is TRBV9, with TRBD1 identical over 10 bases. The CDR3 extends over 15 amino acids. In germline, CDR1 is SGDLS, CDR2 YYNGEE. V gave up 0 bases and J gave up 6 bases; unmatched junction bases: 6. The CDR3 sequence is CASSVAGQGGGEQYF. The CDR3 DNA sequence: TGTGCCAGCAGCGTAGCAGGACAGGGGGGTGGCGAGCAGTACTTC.

The rearrangement joins TRBV27 to TRBJ1-4; 8 bases map to TRBD1. The CDR3 is made up of 15 amino acids. Germline V gives CDR1 MNHEY, CDR2 SMNVEV (reference sequence). V was clipped by 4 bases and J by 7 bases; unmatched bases: 8. Here the CDR3 DNA reads TGTGCCAGCAGTTCAGACAGGGGATTCGGTGAAAAACTGTTTTTT. Its translation is CASSSDRGFGEKLFF.

The chain employs TRBV29-1 and TRBJ2-3; tentative D call: TRBD2 (5 bases). This CDR3 has 14 residues. V was shortened by 5 bases and J by 4 bases, with 16 bases between the two germline ends. CDR1 SQVTM and CDR2 ANQGSEA come from the germline V gene. The CDR3 is CSVRPAIGADTQYF. The CDR3 DNA reads as TGCAGCGTTCGGCCAGCCATCGGGGCAGATACGCAGTATTTT.

The chain couples TRBV28 to TRBJ1-2, with a tentative D call TRBD1 (5 bases). The CDR3 is 13 amino acids. Germline loops: CDR1 MDHEN, CDR2 SYDVKM. V dropped 4 bases and J dropped 1 base, with 7 bases sitting between them. Here the CDR3 reads CASSWGGNYGYTF. In DNA, the CDR3 is TGTGCCAGCAGTTGGGGGGGTAACTATGGCTACACCTTC.

This rearrangement joins TRBV6-1 to TRBJ2-1, with D maybe TRBD1 (6 bases). The CDR3 runs 16 residues. Trimming took off 0 bases at V and 7 bases at J, with 16 bases between the two ends. CDR1 is MNHNS, CDR2 SASEGT, per germline. The CDR3: CASSEAPAQGRNEQFF. The CDR3, as DNA: TGTGCCAGCAGTGAAGCCCCCGCACAGGGCAGGAATGAGCAGTTCTTC.

The gene calls are TRBV28 and TRBJ1-5; tentative D call: TRBD1 (5 bases). Germline V lookup: CDR1 MDHEN, CDR2 SYDVKM. The CDR3 length is 15 residues. V gave up 7 bases and J gave up 4 bases, with 17 bases separating them. The CDR3: CASTVAGGRNQPQHF. CDR3 in DNA: TGTGCCAGCACCGTGGCGGGGGGTCGGAATCAGCCCCAGCATTTT.

V usage is TRBV28 and J usage is TRBJ2-7; no clear D. The CDR3 is made up of 12 amino acids. V shed 1 base and J shed 5 bases, with 6 bases lying between them. Germline V gives CDR1 MDHEN, CDR2 SYDVKM. Here the CDR3 reads CASSLSEHEQYF. The DNA of the CDR3 is TGTGCCAGCAGTTTATCGGAACACGAGCAGTACTTC.

This rearrangement joins TRBV10-3 to TRBJ2-5; weak D call: TRBD2 (5 bases). This CDR3 is built from 15 residues. Germline CDR1 reads ENHRY; CDR2 reads SYGVKD. With 3 bases removed from V and 5 bases from J, the gap between germline ends came to 16 bases. The DNA of the CDR3 is TGTGCCATCAGTGACATTTCTACAACGGGGGAGACCCAGTACTTC. This translates into CAISDISTTGETQYF.

The chain combines TRBV6-6 with TRBJ1-1; no firm D call. Trimming took off 4 bases at V and 1 base at J, with 7 bases between the two ends. Germline lookup yields CDR1 MNHNY and CDR2 SVGAGI (reference sequence). This CDR3 is built from 13 residues. The CDR3 region is CASSSQANTEAFF. CDR3 sequence (DNA): TGTGCCAGCAGTTCCCAGGCGAACACTGAAGCTTTCTTT.

The rearrangement links TRBV7-8 to TRBJ1-4; no reliable D call. The V gene lost 0 bases and the J gene lost 14 bases, with 13 bases spanning the gap. The CDR3 has 13 amino acids. Germline CDR1 is SGHVS and CDR2 is FQNEAQ. CDR3 DNA sequence: TGTGCCAGCAGCTTAGCGTCGTTCAATACTCTGTTTTTT. It codes for CASSLASFNTLFF.